The 25 T cell receptor beta chains given below trace back to one sample, sequenced in a study of T cell repertoires in cytomegalovirus infection (dated by TCRdb to about 2019). Antigens of these TCRs are unknown. Sample treatment or condition, as interpreted from the label and publication: in vitro stimulation with specific CMV peptide epitopes to enrich CMV-specific T cells. The instrument was an Illumina HiSeq 1500. In TCRdb, the public reads were trimmed at Q25 with fastp and aligned with MiXCR, with productive beta chains retained. Rows with one shared CDR3 protein collapse into an entry with the most common genes and DNA. For this sample there are hundreds of thousands of distinct CDR3 sequences; about 30% appear just once. The ten largest clones add up to around a sixth of the sample. The source was cultured PBMCs, collected from culture after CMV antigen stimulation. The source of these receptors is a human donor in good health (CMV status not recorded). Some clones in this sample may be carry-over from other donors' samples.

Concerning this clonotype: At one end, the junction sequence differs from germline, possibly due to a read error. The chain combines TRBV30 with TRBJ2-7; 7 nucleotides match TRBD2. Germline-derived CDR1 and CDR2 are GTSNPN and SVGIG (reference sequence). The CDR3 is 14 residues long. The DNA for the CDR3 is TGTGCCGGGAGGGAGCTGCAATGGGCCTACGAGCAGTACTTC. It yields the protein CAGRELQWAYEQYF.

The chain uses TRBV20-1 and TRBJ2-5; either TRBD1 or TRBD2 may supply D (5 bases each). Germline-derived CDR1 and CDR2 are DFQATT and SNEGSKA (reference sequence). The V end was cut by 7 bases, the J end by 5 bases, with 17 bases between. The CDR3 runs to 13 residues. CDR3 nucleotide sequence: TGCAGTGGTACCGGGGCCAACAGGGAGACCCAGTACTTC. This sequence encodes CSGTGANRETQYF.

This clonotype was seen a handful of times. The rearrangement links TRBV6-8 to TRBJ2-1; 8 bases are shared with TRBD1. V lost 11 bases to trimming and J lost 4 bases; unmatched junction nucleotides: 28. The CDR3 has 20 amino acids. CDR1 and CDR2 (germline): MNHGY, SAAAGT. CDR3: CAVPPKLATPRDRPYNEQFF. CDR3 in DNA: TGTGCCGTGCCGCCAAAACTCGCGACCCCCCGGGACAGGCCATACAATGAGCAGTTCTTC.

This clonotype was found many times. The V gene is TRBV7-2, the J gene TRBJ2-2, with 7 bases matching TRBD2. V was clipped by 7 bases and J by 8 bases; unmatched bases: 13. The CDR3 sequence is 15 residues long. Germline assignment: CDR1 SGHTA and CDR2 FQGNSA. This CDR3 reads CASTRGRAGMGELFF. CDR3 nucleotide sequence: TGTGCCAGCACCAGAGGCAGAGCGGGGATGGGGGAGCTGTTTTTT.

The rearrangement joins TRBV20-1 to TRBJ2-5, with 11 bases aligning to TRBD2. The V segment lost 0 bases and the J segment 5 bases; nucleotides outside the gene matches: 8. Germline V gene lookup returns CDR1 DFQATT and CDR2 SNEGSKA (reference sequence). The CDR3 contains 16 residues. The chain's CDR3 is CSARDPSGGWRETQYF. The CDR3 bases are TGCAGTGCTAGAGATCCTAGCGGGGGGTGGAGGGAGACCCAGTACTTC.

The CDR3, as DNA: TGTGCCAGCAGCGGGTCAGCGGGGAGCTTCTCCTACGAGCAGTACTTC. Translating it yields CASSGSAGSFSYEQYF. The chain joins TRBV6-2 or TRBV6-3 to TRBJ2-7; 7 bases match TRBD2. The CDR3 is 16 amino acids. With 6 bases clipped from V and 0 bases from J, the junction kept 11 bases outside the gene matches. CDR1 MNHEY and CDR2 SVGEGT come from the germline V gene.

This clonotype came up once. The rearrangement joins TRBV7-2 to TRBJ2-2; no definite D call. The ends were cut back, 6 bases at V and 2 bases at J, with 13 bases in the middle. Germline CDR1 SGHTA, CDR2 FQGNSA. The CDR3 consists of 15 residues. Written as DNA, the CDR3 is TGTGCCAGCAGACGTACAACACAAAACACCGGGGAGCTGTTTTTT. Encoded protein: CASRRTTQNTGELFF.

The rearrangement links TRBV12-3 or TRBV12-4 to TRBJ1-2; 10 bases map to TRBD1. The trim removed 3 bases at V and 6 bases at J, leaving 13 bases unmatched. This CDR3 is built from 17 residues. CDR3 protein: CASSFLGPGQGRDGYTF. DNA of the CDR3: TGTGCCAGCAGTTTTCTCGGACCGGGACAGGGGAGGGATGGCTACACCTTC.

This clonotype was seen ten or more times. The chain joins TRBV7-2 to TRBJ2-5; 8 bases align to TRBD1. From germline, CDR1 is SGHTA and CDR2 FQGNSA. With V trimmed by 6 bases and J by 5 bases, 8 bases remained unmatched. CDR3 length equals 14 residues. CDR3 nucleotide sequence: TGTGCCAGCAGACTTGACAGGGGCGGGGAGACCCAGTACTTC. Protein sequence: CASRLDRGGETQYF.

This clonotype was seen ten or more times. The chain recombines TRBV7-2 with TRBJ2-1, with D maybe TRBD2 (7 bases). CDR1 is SGHTA and CDR2 is FQGNSA in the germline V gene. The CDR3 is 14 amino acids. V was cut by 5 bases and J by 6 bases, with 14 bases left in between. CDR3 DNA: TGTGCCAGCAGCGTGTGGGGGGGCTCCAATGAGCAGTTCTTC. This gives the protein CASSVWGGSNEQFF.

This clonotype showed up just a few times. J is TRBJ1-3 and V is TRBV7-6; 9 bases align to TRBD1. The V gene's germline CDR1 is SGHVS and CDR2 FNYEAQ. V trimming: 2 bases; J trimming: 8 bases; junction bases outside the gene matches: 13. The CDR3 has 17 amino acids. The CDR3 DNA reads TGTGCCAGCAGCTTACTCCCGGGACAGGGAAAGGAGGACACCATATATTTT. This gives the protein CASSLLPGQGKEDTIYF.

The CDR3 bases are TGTGCCAGCAGCCCTAGACAAGGATTGGATGAAAAACTGTTTTTT. Its protein is CASSPRQGLDEKLFF. This chain joins TRBV12-3 or TRBV12-4 and TRBJ1-4, with D uncertain. V dropped 6 bases and J dropped 6 bases, with 17 bases sitting between them. CDR3 length equals 15 residues.

The gene calls are TRBV2 and TRBJ2-3; D perhaps matches TRBD1 (5 bases). Germline lookup yields CDR1 SNHLY and CDR2 FYNNEI. The V and J ends lost 6 bases and 2 bases respectively, with 12 bases between them. The CDR3 runs to 14 residues. CDR3 nucleotides: TGTGCCAGCAGACGACAGCTAAACACAGATACGCAGTATTTT. This gives the protein CASRRQLNTDTQYF. The whole variable domain, remainder taken from reference TRBV2 and TRBJ2-3, is EPEVTQTPSHQVTQMGQEVILRCVPISNHLYFYWYRQILGQKVEFLVSFYNNEISEKSEIFDDQFSVERPDGSNFTLKIRSTKLEDSAMYFCASRRQLNTDTQYFGPGTRLTVL.

This clonotype was counted a few times. V and J are TRBV7-6 and TRBJ2-3; possibly TRBD1 or TRBD2 for D (5 bases each). The V and J ends lost 5 bases and 2 bases respectively, with 14 bases between them. CDR1 and CDR2 from the germline V gene are SGHVS and FNYEAQ. The CDR3 totals 15 residues. This CDR3 is CASSPVGDSTDTQYF. In nucleotides, the CDR3 is TGTGCCAGCAGCCCAGTGGGGGATTCCACAGATACGCAGTATTTT.

This chain connects TRBV7-6 to TRBJ2-4, with D maybe TRBD2 (5 bases). CDR3 size: 12 residues. Germline CDR1 is SGHVS and CDR2 is FNYEAQ. V was cut by 4 bases and J by 11 bases, with 12 bases left in between. CDR3 nucleotide sequence: TGTGCCAGCAGCTCACCCCCGGGGTTTCAGTACTTC. Protein: CASSSPPGFQYF.

V and J are TRBV6-6 and TRBJ2-4, with D possibly being TRBD1 (6 bases). The CDR3 loop spans 13 amino acids. V dropped 4 bases and J dropped 6 bases, with 10 bases sitting between them. Germline V lookup: CDR1 MNHNY, CDR2 SVGAGI (reference sequence). As DNA, the CDR3 is TGTGCCAGCAGTTCAGGGGACGTAAACATTCAGTACTTC. Translated, it gives CASSSGDVNIQYF.

The chain combines TRBV12-3 or TRBV12-4 with TRBJ1-4, with 9 nucleotides matching TRBD1. CDR3 size: 16 residues. After removal of 7 bases from V and 6 bases from J, the junction contained 12 bases not matched to a gene. CDR3 amino acids: CASKPPPGQGDEKLFF. CDR3 bases: TGTGCCAGCAAGCCGCCCCCGGGACAGGGTGATGAAAAACTGTTTTTT.

The J gene is TRBJ2-5, the V gene TRBV20-1, with TRBD2 matching 7 bases. V lost 6 bases to trimming and J lost 3 bases; unmatched junction nucleotides: 10. This CDR3 is 14 amino acids long. Germline CDR1 reads DFQATT; CDR2 reads SNEGSKA (reference sequence). The CDR3 DNA is TGCAGTGCCACTGGGGGGGGAGGCAAAGAGACCCAGTACTTC. This translates into CSATGGGGKETQYF.

A single count supports this clonotype. The V and J genes are TRBV27 and TRBJ2-4, with 7 bases lining up with TRBD1. The CDR3 loop spans 13 amino acids. From germline, CDR1 is MNHEY and CDR2 SMNVEV (reference sequence). V shed 5 bases and J 12 bases; nucleotides not matched to a gene: 10. CDR3 nucleotides: TGTGCCAGCAGTCAAGGGACAGCTCAAGCTCAGTACTTC. Protein product: CASSQGTAQAQYF.

This clonotype was counted at least ten times. V is TRBV7-2 and J is TRBJ2-3, with 11 bases matching TRBD2. Germline V gene data show CDR1 as SGHTA and CDR2 as FQGNSA. The trim removed 7 bases at V and 2 bases at J, leaving 8 bases unmatched. The CDR3 has 16 residues. CDR3 protein: CASKNLAGGLTDTQYF. DNA of the CDR3: TGTGCCAGCAAAAACCTAGCGGGGGGCCTCACAGATACGCAGTATTTT.

The chain joins TRBV18 to TRBJ2-2; no firm D call. Germline V gives CDR1 KGHSH, CDR2 LQKENI. This CDR3 is built from 15 residues. V was pared by 3 bases and J by 3 bases, with 11 bases between. The CDR3, as DNA: TGTGCCAGCTCACCGACGGCGGCTTACACCGGGGAGCTGTTTTTT. Its translation is CASSPTAAYTGELFF.

This chain joins TRBV15 and TRBJ2-1; D may be TRBD1 (5 bases). Per the germline V gene, CDR1 is LNHNV and CDR2 is YYDKDF (reference sequence). The V end lost 3 bases, the J end lost 15 bases, and 18 bases lay between the germline ends. The CDR3 length is 13 residues. This CDR3 reads CATSRDRQPYAFF. The CDR3 nucleotides read TGTGCCACCAGCAGGGACCGACAGCCCTACGCGTTCTTC.

This clonotype was counted at least ten times. The chain combines TRBV7-2 with TRBJ2-3; D is undetermined. Germline V CDR1 and CDR2: SGHTA, FQGNSA. The CDR3 runs 14 residues. V was pared by 2 bases and J by 1 base, with 7 bases between. The CDR3 sequence is CASSLTPGTDTQYF. The CDR3 bases are TGTGCCAGCAGCTTAACGCCAGGCACAGATACGCAGTATTTT.

The genes are TRBV28 and TRBJ1-2; 10 bases align to TRBD1. Germline V CDR1 and CDR2: MDHEN, SYDVKM. The CDR3 has 16 residues. V dropped 3 bases and J dropped 4; count of bases not matched to a gene: 8. The CDR3 spells CASSFLRDRGLYGYTF. For the CDR3, the DNA is TGTGCCAGCAGTTTTCTCCGGGACAGGGGTCTCTATGGCTACACCTTC.

This chain uses TRBV20-1 with TRBJ2-1, with a tentative D call TRBD1 (6 bases). Trimming removed 5 bases from V and 0 bases from J, with 11 bases in between. The CDR3 covers 14 residues. Germline V lookup: CDR1 DFQATT, CDR2 SNEGSKA (reference sequence). The CDR3 DNA sequence: TGCAGTGCTGGGGAGACAGGCTCCTACAATGAGCAGTTCTTC. It specifies CSAGETGSYNEQFF.